Included here is one T cell receptor (beta chain) sequence, with context. Assay: immunoSEQ multiplex PCR; the TCRdb copy retains only in-frame clones and omits some. This sample yields around 56,000 clones, of which 89% are seen a single time; about 14% belongs to the top ten. This specimen comes from a study of T cell responses to AZD1222 COVID-19 vaccine. The input for sequencing was peripheral blood, taken 28 days after the second AZD1222 dose. This TCR derives from an adult who received the AZD1222 COVID-19 vaccine.

Here the CDR3 DNA reads TGTGCCAGCAGCGTAGGACTAGCGGGAGGGGTGAACACCGGGGAGCTGTTTTTT. Translating gives CASSVGLAGGVNTGELFF. This sequence joins TRBV9 and TRBJ2-2; 14 bases are a match to TRBD2. The germline V gene has CDR1 SGDLS and CDR2 YYNGEE. The CDR3 spans 18 residues. V dropped 0 bases and J dropped 1; count of bases not matched to a gene: 2.